These 30 T cell receptor beta chains were sequenced from one sample in a study of blood T cells in healthy people across ages. For the second PCR, which ran for about 6 to 11 cycles, a sample-barcoded 5' primer and a J-beta primer mix were used. TCRdb reprocessed the 5' RACE reads with MiXCR, giving one entry per CDR3 protein. The table shows over a million distinct CDR3 sequences, with 42% occurring only once. The sequenced sample consisted of blood. The receptors come from a woman between 18 and 30 years old in good health.

The CDR3 loop reads CASSRPGRPTSTDTQYF. The CDR3 DNA sequence: TGTGCCAGCAGCCGCCCTGGGAGGCCCACTAGCACAGATACGCAGTATTTT. The genes are TRBV12-3 or TRBV12-4 and TRBJ2-3, with D possibly TRBD2 on 6 matching bases. This CDR3 has 17 amino acids. V was pared by 6 bases and J by 0 bases, with 19 bases between.

The chain carries TRBV7-3 and TRBJ2-3, with D perhaps TRBD1 (5 bases). V was shortened by 3 bases and J by 6 bases, with 10 bases between the two germline ends. Germline V gene lookup returns CDR1 SGHTA and CDR2 FQGTGA. This CDR3 has 13 residues. CDR3 region: CASSFQGEDTQYF. Written as DNA, the CDR3 is TGTGCCAGCAGCTTTCAGGGCGAGGATACGCAGTATTTT. The full variable domain, in which reference TRBV7-3 and TRBJ2-3 provide the parts outside the CDR3, is GAGVSQTPSNKVTEKGKYVELRCDPISGHTALYWYRQSLGQGPEFLIYFQGTGAADDSGLPNDRFFAVRPEGSVSTLKIQRTERGDSAVYLCASSFQGEDTQYFGPGTRLTVL.

With regard to this clonotype: A much larger clone differs from this one at a single base, so this may be a read error. This chain connects TRBV7-2 to TRBJ1-2; 8 bases agree with TRBD1. This CDR3 comprises 13 residues. The trim removed 6 bases at V and 4 bases at J, leaving 4 bases unmatched. The germline V gene encodes CDR1 SGHTA and CDR2 FQGNSA. The CDR3 protein is CTSRDRDPYGYTF. The DNA for the CDR3 is TGTACCAGCAGGGACAGGGACCCCTATGGCTACACCTTC.

CDR3 coding DNA: TGTGCCAGCAGTCCAATACCAGCTAGCGGTGAGCAGTTCTTC. Translating it yields CASSPIPASGEQFF. This rearrangement joins TRBV27 to TRBJ2-1, with TRBD2 identical over 7 bases. Germline CDR1 MNHEY, CDR2 SMNVEV (reference sequence). V trimming: 5 bases; J trimming: 9 bases; junction bases outside the gene matches: 10. This CDR3 contains 14 residues.

This clonotype was recorded a few times. The chain carries TRBV29-1 and TRBJ2-1, with 9 bases matching TRBD2. This CDR3 has 15 residues. Trimming took 4 bases from V and 5 from J; bases not matched to a gene: 9. From germline, CDR1 is SQVTM and CDR2 ANQGSEA. Here the CDR3 reads CSVAEIAGVNNEQFF. CDR3 nucleotides: TGCAGCGTTGCCGAGATAGCGGGAGTGAACAATGAGCAGTTCTTC.

This clonotype showed up just once. This rearrangement joins TRBV30 to TRBJ1-1; D is unresolved. Trimming cost V 2 bases and J 6 bases, with 1 base left between them. CDR1 GTSNPN and CDR2 SVGIG come from the germline V gene (reference sequence). The CDR3 has 9 amino acids. Here the CDR3 reads CAWSPEAFF. The CDR3 DNA follows: TGTGCCTGGAGTCCTGAAGCTTTCTTT. The entire variable domain, with the rest obtained from reference TRBV30 and TRBJ1-1, is as follows: SQTIHQWPATLVQPVGSPLSLECTVEGTSNPNLYWYRQAAGRGLQLLFYSVGIGQISSEVPQNLSASRPQDRQFILSSKKLLLSDSGFYLCAWSPEAFFGQGTRLTVV.

The chain employs TRBV14 and TRBJ2-3, with TRBD2 matching over 10 bases. CDR1 SGHDN and CDR2 FVKESK come from the germline V gene. The CDR3 length is 14 residues. V shed 2 bases and J 6 bases; nucleotides not matched to a gene: 2. CDR3: CASSQSGGADTQYF. In DNA form, the CDR3 reads TGTGCCAGCAGCCAAAGCGGGGGGGCGGATACGCAGTATTTT.

This clonotype was detected only a few times. The CDR3 loop is CASTMNAGANVLTF. DNA for the CDR3: TGTGCCAGCACTATGAACGCTGGGGCCAACGTCCTGACTTTC. The V and J genes are TRBV12-3 or TRBV12-4 and TRBJ2-6; D is uncertain. The CDR3 totals 14 residues. V was clipped by 7 bases and J by 2 bases, with 9 bases between them.

The chain couples TRBV20-1 to TRBJ1-1; D possibly corresponds to TRBD1 (5 bases). The length of the CDR3 is 14 residues. V was clipped by 3 bases and J by 0 bases, with 11 bases between them. CDR1 and CDR2 (germline): DFQATT, SNEGSKA (reference sequence). The CDR3 region has the DNA TGCAGTGCTAGTAAGGAGGGGTTGAACACTGAAGCTTTCTTT. This gives the protein CSASKEGLNTEAFF.

Details on this clonotype: One end of the junction is discordant with germline, which a read error may explain. This chain links TRBV3-1 with TRBJ2-1; tentatively, D is TRBD2 (6 bases). The germline V gene has CDR1 LGHDT and CDR2 YNNKEL (reference sequence). This CDR3 is 16 amino acids long. The CDR3 here is CASSQRAAGGYNGQFF. In nucleotides, the CDR3 is TGTGCCAGCAGCCAACGGGCGGCCGGGGGATACAATGGGCAGTTCTTC.

This sequence joins TRBV5-1 and TRBJ2-1; unclear D gene. The V end was cut by 5 bases, the J end by 7 bases, with 13 bases between. Germline V CDR1 and CDR2: SGHRS, YFSETQ. This CDR3 has 13 amino acids. Here the CDR3 DNA reads TGCGCCAGCAGACTTGGGGATAGGAATGAGCAGTTCTTC. The encoded protein is CASRLGDRNEQFF.

The gene calls are TRBV12-3 or TRBV12-4 and TRBJ2-1; D perhaps matches TRBD2 (5 bases). The CDR3 sequence is 15 residues long. Trimming left V 8 bases short and J 6 bases short, with 20 bases between. The CDR3 DNA sequence: TGTGCCAGCCGACCGTGGACTCTGGCCAGCAATGAGCAGTTCTTC. It specifies CASRPWTLASNEQFF.

The chain is built from TRBV9 and TRBJ2-1; 7 bases agree with TRBD1. CDR3 length: 15 amino acids. The ends lost 6 bases at V and 3 bases at J; junction bases unmatched: 9. Germline V gene sequence: CDR1 SGDLS, CDR2 YYNGEE. In DNA form, the CDR3 reads TGTGCCAGCACTAGACAGGGAAAGGGCTACAATGAGCAGTTCTTC. This sequence encodes CASTRQGKGYNEQFF.

The rearrangement uses TRBV11-2 and TRBJ2-5; 7 bases agree with TRBD1. The CDR3 loop spans 13 amino acids. V lost 0 bases and J lost 11; bases outside the gene matches: 6. Germline-derived CDR1 and CDR2 are SGHAT and FQNNGV. This chain's CDR3 is CASSLDHRGEQYF. Written as DNA, the CDR3 is TGTGCCAGCAGCTTAGATCACAGGGGTGAGCAGTACTTC.

This clonotype has a handful of counts. The chain carries TRBV20-1 and TRBJ2-5; 7 nucleotides agree with TRBD2. V trimming: 6 bases; J trimming: 3 bases; junction bases outside the gene matches: 7. Germline values: CDR1 DFQATT, CDR2 SNEGSKA (reference sequence). This CDR3 comprises 13 residues. The CDR3 bases are TGCAGTGCATCCCCCCTAGCGGAAGAGACCCAGTACTTC. Amino acid sequence: CSASPLAEETQYF.

This clonotype has only a few counts. This chain links TRBV4-1 with TRBJ2-1; 13 positions match TRBD2. The CDR3 runs to 15 residues. The germline CDR1 and CDR2 sequences are MGHRA and YSYEKL. V lost 3 bases to trimming and J lost 8 bases; unmatched junction nucleotides: 4. In DNA form, the CDR3 reads TGCGCCAGCAGCCACCGGACTAGCGGGAGCTATGAGCAGTTCTTC. Protein product: CASSHRTSGSYEQFF.

This chain connects TRBV5-1 to TRBJ1-5; D perhaps matches TRBD1 (6 bases). V was trimmed by 4 bases and J by 3 bases, leaving 14 bases between them. The CDR3 extends over 15 amino acids. Per the germline V gene, CDR1 is SGHRS and CDR2 is YFSETQ. This chain's CDR3 is CASSVRGAVNQPQHF. The CDR3 coding sequence is TGCGCCAGCAGCGTGCGGGGGGCGGTCAATCAGCCCCAGCATTTT.

This clonotype was counted between two and nine times. The V and J genes are TRBV29-1 and TRBJ1-2; weak D call: TRBD1 (5 bases). Germline CDR1 reads SQVTM; CDR2 reads ANQGSEA. The CDR3 is made up of 14 amino acids. The ends were cut back, 4 bases at V and 3 bases at J, with 15 bases in the middle. CDR3 amino acids: CSVVRGDPDYGYTF. In DNA form, the CDR3 reads TGCAGCGTTGTGAGAGGGGACCCCGACTATGGCTACACCTTC.

The chain links TRBV7-8 to TRBJ2-7, with D perhaps TRBD1 (6 bases). Germline-derived CDR1 and CDR2 are SGHVS and FQNEAQ. Trimming removed 5 bases at V and 3 bases at J, with 11 bases between. This CDR3 region has 13 residues. The CDR3 sequence: CASSPDSRYEQYF. For the CDR3, the DNA is TGTGCCAGCAGCCCGGACAGCCGCTACGAGCAGTACTTC.

CDR3: CSAQRSGWGGDYEQYF. As DNA, the CDR3 is TGCAGTGCACAGAGGTCCGGGTGGGGGGGTGACTACGAGCAGTACTTC. The rearrangement uses TRBV20-1 and TRBJ2-7; 7 nucleotides agree with TRBD2. The CDR3 is 16 amino acids. V gave up 6 bases and J gave up 3 bases; unmatched junction bases: 17. The germline gives CDR1 DFQATT, CDR2 SNEGSKA (reference sequence).

The V and J genes are TRBV5-1 and TRBJ1-2; no reliable D call. The germline CDR1 and CDR2 sequences are SGHRS and YFSETQ. The CDR3 contains 14 residues. Trimming removed 4 bases at V and 4 bases at J, with 14 bases between. The CDR3 DNA reads TGCGCCAGCAGCCCCGACGGCGAGGCCTATGGCTACACCTTC. Encoded protein: CASSPDGEAYGYTF. Full variable domain (outside the CDR3, taken from reference TRBV5-1 and TRBJ1-2): KAGVTQTPRYLIKTRGQQVTLSCSPISGHRSVSWYQQTPGQGLQFLFEYFSETQRNKGNFPGRFSGRQFSNSRSEMNVSTLELGDSALYLCASSPDGEAYGYTFGSGTRLTVV.

The V gene is TRBV6-5, the J gene TRBJ1-6; tentative D call: TRBD1 (5 bases). The length of the CDR3 is 15 residues. Germline V lookup: CDR1 MNHEY, CDR2 SVGAGI. The V end was cut by 2 bases, the J end by 8 bases, with 13 bases between. The CDR3 region has the DNA TGTGCCAGCAGTTACAGCGGACGGGGGGATTCACCCCTCCACTTT. Protein sequence: CASSYSGRGDSPLHF.

This rearrangement joins TRBV19 to TRBJ1-2, with D uncertain. This CDR3 region has 15 residues. V lost 4 bases to trimming and J lost 2 bases, with 14 bases between them. The germline V gene has CDR1 LNHDA and CDR2 SQIVND (reference sequence). CDR3 nucleotide sequence: TGTGCCAGTAGTACACCTGACGGAGCAAACTATGGCTACACCTTC. Translated: CASSTPDGANYGYTF.

In this sample, this clonotype turned up many times. This chain uses TRBV7-7 with TRBJ2-3, with D perhaps TRBD1 (6 bases). Germline CDR1 SSHAT, CDR2 FNYEAQ (reference sequence). This CDR3 spans 13 amino acids. CDR3 in amino acids: CATSDSIADTQYF. The CDR3 DNA reads as TGTGCTACCTCGGACAGTATCGCAGATACGCAGTATTTT. Together with reference TRBV7-7 and TRBJ2-3, the CDR3 gives the full variable domain: GAGVSQSPRYKVTKRGQDVTLRCDPISSHATLYWYQQALGQGPEFLTYFNYEAQPDKSGLPSDRFSAERPEGSISTLTIQRTEQRDSAMYRCATSDSIADTQYFGPGTRLTVL.

V is TRBV20-1 and J is TRBJ2-7; D unresolved. CDR3 length equals 12 residues. CDR1 and CDR2 from the germline V gene are DFQATT and SNEGSKA (reference sequence). Deletions cut 7 bases from V and 5 bases from J, with 15 bases between. This CDR3 reads CSVGGSSHEQYF. For the CDR3, the DNA is TGCAGTGTAGGTGGCAGTTCCCACGAGCAGTACTTC.

The rearrangement uses TRBV7-2 and TRBJ1-4; TRBD1 agrees at 7 bases. V lost 5 bases and J lost 0; bases outside the gene matches: 3. There are 15 residues in the CDR3. Germline V gene lookup returns CDR1 SGHTA and CDR2 FQGNSA. CDR3 region: CASSLRGTTNEKLFF. In nucleotides, the CDR3 is TGTGCCAGCAGCCTCAGGGGGACAACTAATGAAAAACTGTTTTTT.

This clonotype came up a few times. The chain joins TRBV20-1 to TRBJ2-5, with 12 bases identical to TRBD2. The germline V gene encodes CDR1 DFQATT and CDR2 SNEGSKA (reference sequence). The CDR3 is 15 residues long. The ends lost 5 bases at V and 9 bases at J; junction bases unmatched: 13. This CDR3 reads CSAYSGTSGFTAQYF. As DNA, the CDR3 is TGCAGTGCTTACTCCGGGACTAGCGGGTTCACCGCCCAGTACTTC.

This rearrangement joins TRBV13 to TRBJ2-3, with D uncertain. The germline V gene has CDR1 PRHDT and CDR2 FYEKMQ (reference sequence). Deletions cut 0 bases from V and 5 bases from J, with 15 bases between. The CDR3 is 16 residues long. The chain's CDR3 is CASSLGLGPMGDTQYF. In nucleotides, the CDR3 is TGTGCCAGCAGCTTAGGTTTAGGCCCCATGGGAGATACGCAGTATTTT.

In this sample, this clonotype turned up a few times. CDR3 protein: CASSPGTSDADTQYF. CDR3 bases: TGTGCCAGCAGTCCCGGGACTAGTGACGCAGATACGCAGTATTTT. This chain connects TRBV12-3 or TRBV12-4 to TRBJ2-3, with 8 nucleotides matching TRBD2. Trimming cost V 5 bases and J 4 bases; bases outside gene matches: 8. This CDR3 is 15 amino acids long.

Comments on this clonotype: A much larger clonotype is one base distant, so this may be a read error. CDR3 nucleotide sequence: TGCGCCAGCAGCTTGTTCGGGGGACCCTACGAGCATTACTTC. Its protein is CASSLFGGPYEHYF. This chain connects TRBV5-1 to TRBJ2-7; the D gene is possibly TRBD2 (6 bases). Germline values: CDR1 SGHRS, CDR2 YFSETQ. The CDR3 is made up of 14 amino acids.